The entry that follows covers one T cell receptor beta chain sequence. The PCR made use of 60 Vbeta and 13 Jbeta primers. Some clones are missing from TCRdb's copy, which holds only in-frame ones; the method was immunoSEQ multiplex PCR. The data show 80,000 or so clones, 60% to 80% seen once. These data originate in a study of cytomegalovirus exposure and HLA in healthy donors. V shed 6 bases, J shed 4 bases, and the junction held 2 bases outside the gene matches. The germline CDR1 and CDR2 sequences are SNHLY and FYNNEI. The CDR3 has 13 amino acids. The source of this sequence is a woman between 40 and 50 years old in good health and CMV-seronegative. Sequenced input: PBMCs. This chain uses TRBV2 with TRBJ2-1; 8 positions agree with TRBD1. The CDR3 region is CASRGQEYNEQFF. CDR3 nucleotides: TGTGCCAGCAGGGGACAGGAGTACAATGAGCAGTTCTTC.